One T cell receptor (beta chain) is described in this entry. The sample comes from a study of blood T cell repertoires in COVID-19. Study in general: Whether acute or convalescent, the COVID-19 samples came from the United States, Italy and Spain. T cells, B-cell-depleted T cells, or PBMCs provided the cDNA or gDNA that served as material.

In the original workflow: Reference gene primer amplification in the assay estimated nucleated cell counts. Measured with immunoSEQ multiplex PCR; TCRdb has only the in-frame clones, and not every one. V, J and clone size reflect that table, while D and trimming were determined from the DNA. This table has about 200,000 clones, approximately 87% appearing once. The CDR3 runs to 15 residues. Germline V CDR1 and CDR2: SGDLS, YYNGEE. V was clipped by 0 bases and J by 6 bases, with 12 bases between them. Sequences were obtained from peripheral blood. This clonotype was sampled from a man in his sixties who had recovered from COVID-19. This chain joins TRBV9 and TRBJ2-2; D gene ambiguous. Written as DNA, the CDR3 is TGTGCCAGCAGCGTAGGCTTCGGGTTGGCCGGGGAGCTGTTTTTT. It is translated as CASSVGFGLAGELFF.